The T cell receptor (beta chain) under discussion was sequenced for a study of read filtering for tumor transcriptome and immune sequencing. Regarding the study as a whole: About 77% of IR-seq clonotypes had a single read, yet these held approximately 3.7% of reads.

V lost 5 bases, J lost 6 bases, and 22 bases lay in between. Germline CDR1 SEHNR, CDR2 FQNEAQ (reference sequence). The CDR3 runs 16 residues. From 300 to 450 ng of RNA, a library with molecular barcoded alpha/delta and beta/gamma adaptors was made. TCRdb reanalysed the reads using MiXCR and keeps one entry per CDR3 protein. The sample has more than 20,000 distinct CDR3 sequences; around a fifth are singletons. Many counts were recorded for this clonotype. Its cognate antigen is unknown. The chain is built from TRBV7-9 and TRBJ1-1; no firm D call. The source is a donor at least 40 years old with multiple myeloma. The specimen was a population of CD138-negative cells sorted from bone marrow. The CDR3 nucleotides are TGTGCCAGCAGCGGAAATGTCCCGGCCTCTAGCCCTGAAGCTTTCTTT. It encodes CASSGNVPASSPEAFF.